This TCR beta chain was captured in a study of cytomegalovirus exposure and HLA in healthy donors. In the case of this clone: As yet, its antigen is unknown.

The CDR3 spans 15 residues. V dropped 3 bases and J dropped 2; count of bases not matched to a gene: 5. The germline V gene encodes CDR1 SGHTA and CDR2 FQGNSA. Notes on the study in general: Among TCR beta chains, those listed as cytomegalovirus-associated numbered under 200. Subsequent analysis found a tendency for first-cohort TCR clusters to co-occur within the approximately 130 validation repertoires.

Profiling relied on immunoSEQ multiplex PCR, and the TCRdb table lists in-frame clones only, not all of them. The table lists some 76,000 clones, roughly 95% of them singletons, with approximately 3.3% in the top ten. A 120-subject validation cohort, separate from the approximately 720-subject first cohort, supplied the donors. The source of this sequence is a woman between 18 and 30 years old in good health and CMV-seropositive. Sequencing was done on a sample of PBMCs. The rearrangement joins TRBV7-2 to TRBJ2-3; TRBD2 agrees at 7 bases. The DNA for the CDR3 is TGTGCCAGCAGCTTGGGGGGGGACTACACAGATACGCAGTATTTT. Translated: CASSLGGDYTDTQYF.